A selection of T cell receptor beta chains follows, all from one sample in a study of T cell responses to AZD1222 COVID-19 vaccine. Assay used: immunoSEQ multiplex PCR; TCRdb lists only in-frame clones, some missing. The table lists approximately 150,000 clones, 92% of them singletons, with about a tenth in the top ten. The sample was peripheral blood, taken 28 days after the second AZD1222 dose. These receptors were obtained from an adult who received the AZD1222 COVID-19 vaccine. CDR3s leave out the opening cysteine and the closing phenylalanine or tryptophan. The D gene is left open where the match is weak.

v_gene: TRBV27; j_gene: TRBJ1-1; d_gene: -; CDR3aa: ASSFTRNTEAF
v_gene: TRBV7-3; j_gene: TRBJ1-1; d_gene: TRBD1; CDR3aa: ASSSTGQGTEAF
v_gene: TRBV10-2; j_gene: TRBJ1-2; d_gene: -; CDR3aa: ASSEGASRAYGYT
v_gene: TRBV7-2; j_gene: TRBJ1-1; d_gene: -; CDR3aa: ASRFLNTEAF
v_gene: TRBV7-2; j_gene: TRBJ1-1; d_gene: TRBD1; CDR3aa: ASSSTGGSATEAF
v_gene: TRBV5-6; j_gene: TRBJ1-2; d_gene: TRBD1; CDR3aa: ASSLRGRGIYGYT
v_gene: TRBV19; j_gene: TRBJ2-7; d_gene: TRBD1; CDR3aa: ASSMGQGEAYEQY
v_gene: TRBV2; j_gene: TRBJ1-1; d_gene: TRBD1; CDR3aa: ASRTGRTQGTF
v_gene: TRBV5-4; j_gene: TRBJ2-7; d_gene: -; CDR3aa: ASSLDGLYEQY
v_gene: TRBV30; j_gene: TRBJ1-5; d_gene: TRBD1; CDR3aa: ACGTGNQPQH
v_gene: TRBV7-8; j_gene: TRBJ1-5; d_gene: TRBD1; CDR3aa: ASSSLRDRGAQPQH
v_gene: TRBV9; j_gene: TRBJ1-1; d_gene: -; CDR3aa: ASSGELNTEAF
v_gene: TRBV7-2; j_gene: TRBJ2-1; d_gene: -; CDR3aa: ASSPLARRNEQF
v_gene: TRBV9; j_gene: TRBJ1-3; d_gene: -; CDR3aa: ASSVTNGNTIY
v_gene: TRBV7-9; j_gene: TRBJ1-2; d_gene: -; CDR3aa: ASSLGQGANYGYT
v_gene: TRBV25-1; j_gene: TRBJ2-7; d_gene: TRBD2; CDR3aa: ASSEGGRAAHEQY
v_gene: TRBV20-1; j_gene: TRBJ1-4; d_gene: -; CDR3aa: SAWTLEKLF
v_gene: TRBV5-5; j_gene: TRBJ1-1; d_gene: -; CDR3aa: ASSYSRTVMNTEAF
v_gene: TRBV2; j_gene: TRBJ1-1; d_gene: -; CDR3aa: ARVTGTEAF
v_gene: TRBV7-9; j_gene: TRBJ1-2; d_gene: TRBD1; CDR3aa: ASSLARAGQGWDGYT
v_gene: TRBV16; j_gene: TRBJ1-1; d_gene: -; CDR3aa: ASSQYSPPFTARSSEAF
v_gene: TRBV2; j_gene: TRBJ1-4; d_gene: -; CDR3aa: ASSRDTDEKLF
v_gene: TRBV5-6; j_gene: TRBJ2-1; d_gene: -; CDR3aa: ASITNDSPYNEQF
v_gene: TRBV5-5; j_gene: TRBJ1-2; d_gene: TRBD1; CDR3aa: ASSWGQLKNGYT
v_gene: TRBV4-3; j_gene: TRBJ1-1; d_gene: TRBD1; CDR3aa: ASSRSGTANTEAF
v_gene: TRBV7-6; j_gene: TRBJ2-2; d_gene: TRBD2; CDR3aa: ASSLGTSGPGELF
v_gene: TRBV7-2; j_gene: TRBJ1-6; d_gene: -; CDR3aa: ASSLRQDNSPLH
v_gene: TRBV6-5; j_gene: TRBJ2-7; d_gene: TRBD1; CDR3aa: ALNRGSYEQY
v_gene: TRBV6-4; j_gene: TRBJ2-3; d_gene: TRBD2; CDR3aa: ASSGLADSLTDTQY
v_gene: TRBV18; j_gene: TRBJ1-6; d_gene: -; CDR3aa: ASSPGRDVSPLH
v_gene: TRBV4-1; j_gene: TRBJ1-2; d_gene: TRBD1; CDR3aa: ASSLGTGGRRGGYT
v_gene: TRBV5-1; j_gene: TRBJ2-6; d_gene: -; CDR3aa: ASSSTQGRRANVLT
v_gene: TRBV24-1; j_gene: TRBJ1-1; d_gene: TRBD1; CDR3aa: ATSDLGTGDLETEAF
v_gene: TRBV5-1; j_gene: TRBJ2-3; d_gene: TRBD1; CDR3aa: ASRPGQGADTQY
v_gene: TRBV24-1; j_gene: TRBJ2-1; d_gene: TRBD2; CDR3aa: ATSDSLAGGRF
v_gene: TRBV14; j_gene: TRBJ1-2; d_gene: TRBD1; CDR3aa: ASSPIPGQGANSYGYT
v_gene: TRBV6-1; j_gene: TRBJ2-6; d_gene: -; CDR3aa: ASSDRVGANVLT
v_gene: TRBV9; j_gene: TRBJ2-5; d_gene: TRBD2; CDR3aa: ASSVGLAGGQETQY
v_gene: TRBV5-4; j_gene: TRBJ2-5; d_gene: TRBD2; CDR3aa: ASSSGLAGEETQY
v_gene: TRBV7-9; j_gene: TRBJ2-6; d_gene: -; CDR3aa: AFSGANVLT
v_gene: TRBV10-3; j_gene: TRBJ2-1; d_gene: -; CDR3aa: AISGGLSFNEQF
v_gene: TRBV19; j_gene: TRBJ2-2; d_gene: -; CDR3aa: ASSPPTGELF